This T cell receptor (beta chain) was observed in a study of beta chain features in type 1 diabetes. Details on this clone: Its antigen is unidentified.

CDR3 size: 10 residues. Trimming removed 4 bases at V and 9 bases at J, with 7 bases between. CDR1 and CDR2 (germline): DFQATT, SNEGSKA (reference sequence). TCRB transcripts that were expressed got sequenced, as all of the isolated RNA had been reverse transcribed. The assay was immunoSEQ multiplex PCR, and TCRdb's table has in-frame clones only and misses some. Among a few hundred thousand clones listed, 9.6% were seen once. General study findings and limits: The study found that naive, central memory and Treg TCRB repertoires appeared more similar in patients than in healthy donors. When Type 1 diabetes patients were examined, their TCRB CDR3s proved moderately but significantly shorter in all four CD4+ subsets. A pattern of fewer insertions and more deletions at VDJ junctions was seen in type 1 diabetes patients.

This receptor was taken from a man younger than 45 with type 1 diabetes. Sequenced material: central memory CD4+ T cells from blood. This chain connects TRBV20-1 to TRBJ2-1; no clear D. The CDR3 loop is CSAIRSEQFF. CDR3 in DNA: TGCAGTGCTATACGCAGTGAGCAGTTCTTC.